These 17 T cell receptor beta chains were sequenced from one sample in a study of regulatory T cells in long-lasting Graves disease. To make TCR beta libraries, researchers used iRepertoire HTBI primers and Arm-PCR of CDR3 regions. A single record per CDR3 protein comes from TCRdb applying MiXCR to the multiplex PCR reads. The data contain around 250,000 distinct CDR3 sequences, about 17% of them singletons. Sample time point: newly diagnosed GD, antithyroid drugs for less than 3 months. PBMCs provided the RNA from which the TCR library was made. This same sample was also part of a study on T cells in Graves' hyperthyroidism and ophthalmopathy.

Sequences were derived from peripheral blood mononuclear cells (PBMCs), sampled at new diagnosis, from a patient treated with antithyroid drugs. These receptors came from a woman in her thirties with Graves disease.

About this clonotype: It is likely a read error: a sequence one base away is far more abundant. CDR3 in amino acids: CASSKGLAGAWEQCF. The CDR3, as DNA: TGTGCCAGCAGCAAAGGACTAGCGGGGGCCTGGGAGCAGTGCTTC. The rearrangement joins TRBV27 to TRBJ2-7; 13 positions agree with TRBD2. Germline V gene data show CDR1 as MNHEY and CDR2 as SMNVEV (reference sequence). This CDR3 contains 15 residues.

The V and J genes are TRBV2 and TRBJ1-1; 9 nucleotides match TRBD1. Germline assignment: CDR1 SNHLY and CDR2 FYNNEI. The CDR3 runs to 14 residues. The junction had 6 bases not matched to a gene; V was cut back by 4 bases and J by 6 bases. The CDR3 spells CASSVGQGSPEAFF. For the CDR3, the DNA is TGTGCCAGCAGTGTGGGACAGGGTAGCCCTGAAGCTTTCTTT.

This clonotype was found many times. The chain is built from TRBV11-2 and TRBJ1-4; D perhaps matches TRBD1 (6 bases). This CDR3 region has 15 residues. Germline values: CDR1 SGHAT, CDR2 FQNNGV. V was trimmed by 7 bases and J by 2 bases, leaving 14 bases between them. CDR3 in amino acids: CASTKLTGTNEKLFF. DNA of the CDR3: TGTGCCAGCACCAAACTAACAGGGACTAATGAAAAACTGTTTTTT.

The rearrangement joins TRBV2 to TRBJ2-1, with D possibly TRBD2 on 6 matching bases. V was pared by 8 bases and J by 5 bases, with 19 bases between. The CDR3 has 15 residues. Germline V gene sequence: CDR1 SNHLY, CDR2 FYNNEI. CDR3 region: CASLSVRGRNNEQFF. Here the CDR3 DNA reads TGTGCCAGCCTTTCCGTGCGGGGTAGGAACAATGAGCAGTTCTTC.

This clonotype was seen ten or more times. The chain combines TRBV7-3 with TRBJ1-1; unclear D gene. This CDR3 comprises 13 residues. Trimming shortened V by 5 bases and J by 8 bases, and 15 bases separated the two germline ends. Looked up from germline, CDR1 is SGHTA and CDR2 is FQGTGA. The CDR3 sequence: CASSTQGGREAFF. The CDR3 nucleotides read TGTGCCAGCAGCACGCAAGGCGGCAGGGAAGCTTTCTTT.

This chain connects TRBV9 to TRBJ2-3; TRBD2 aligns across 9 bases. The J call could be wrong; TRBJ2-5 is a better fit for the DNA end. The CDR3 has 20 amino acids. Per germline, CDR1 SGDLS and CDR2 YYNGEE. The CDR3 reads CASSVATGGAGGKEVETQYF. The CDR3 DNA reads TGTGCCAGCAGCGTAGCTACGGGTGGAGCGGGGGGCAAAGAGGTGGAGACCCAGTACTTC.

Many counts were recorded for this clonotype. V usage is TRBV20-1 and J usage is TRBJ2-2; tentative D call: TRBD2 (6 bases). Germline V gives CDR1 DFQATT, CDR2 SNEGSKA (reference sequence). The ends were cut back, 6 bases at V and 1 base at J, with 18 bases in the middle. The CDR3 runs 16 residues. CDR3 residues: CSATQTGLKNTGELFF. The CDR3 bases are TGCAGTGCCACCCAAACGGGACTTAAGAACACCGGGGAGCTGTTTTTT.

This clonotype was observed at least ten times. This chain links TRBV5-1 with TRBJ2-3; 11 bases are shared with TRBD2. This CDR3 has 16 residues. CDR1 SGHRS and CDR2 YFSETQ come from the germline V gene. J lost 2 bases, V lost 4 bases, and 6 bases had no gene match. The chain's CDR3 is CASSPFSGGATDTQYF. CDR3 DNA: TGCGCCAGCAGCCCTTTTAGCGGGGGGGCCACAGATACGCAGTATTTT.

CDR3 protein: CASRLAASGGFQETQYF. CDR3 bases: TGTGCCAGCAGATTGGCGGCTAGCGGGGGGTTCCAAGAGACCCAGTACTTC. This sequence joins TRBV12-3 or TRBV12-4 and TRBJ2-5; the match to TRBD2 covers 11 bases. V was pared by 6 bases and J by 1 base, with 10 bases of the junction left unmatched. The CDR3 has 17 amino acids.

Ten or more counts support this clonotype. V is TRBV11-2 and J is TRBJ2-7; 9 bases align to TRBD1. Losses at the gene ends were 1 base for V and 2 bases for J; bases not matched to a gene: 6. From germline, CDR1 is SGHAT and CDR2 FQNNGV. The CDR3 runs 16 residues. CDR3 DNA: TGTGCCAGCAGCTTAGGGGCCGGGACAGGGACCTACGAGCAGTACTTC. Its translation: CASSLGAGTGTYEQYF. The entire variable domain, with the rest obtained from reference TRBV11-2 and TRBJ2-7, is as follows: EAGVAQSPRYKIIEKRQSVAFWCNPISGHATLYWYQQILGQGPKLLIQFQNNGVVDDSQLPKDRFSAERLKGVDSTLKIQPAKLEDSAVYLCASSLGAGTGTYEQYFGPGTRLTVT.

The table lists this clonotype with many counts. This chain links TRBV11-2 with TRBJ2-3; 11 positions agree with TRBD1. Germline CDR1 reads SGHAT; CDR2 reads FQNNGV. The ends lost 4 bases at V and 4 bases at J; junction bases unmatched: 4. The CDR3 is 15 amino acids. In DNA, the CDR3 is TGTGCCAGCAGCTCACGGACAGGGGGCCCAGATACGCAGTATTTT. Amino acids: CASSSRTGGPDTQYF.

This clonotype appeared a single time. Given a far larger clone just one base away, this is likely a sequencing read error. CDR3 sequence reads: CASSVGRGYDEQFF. The CDR3 DNA reads TGTGCCAGCAGTGTGGGACGGGGCTACGATGAGCAGTTCTTC. The chain combines TRBV2 with TRBJ2-5; D might be TRBD1 or TRBD2, each matching 5 bases. The better agreement between TRBJ2-1 and the DNA end casts doubt on the J call. CDR3 length: 14 residues. Germline values: CDR1 SNHLY, CDR2 FYNNEI.

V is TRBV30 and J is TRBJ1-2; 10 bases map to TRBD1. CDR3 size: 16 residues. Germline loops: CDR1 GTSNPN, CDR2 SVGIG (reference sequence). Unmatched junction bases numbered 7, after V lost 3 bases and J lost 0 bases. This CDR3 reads CAWSYRDRGPNYGYTF. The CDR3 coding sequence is TGTGCCTGGAGCTACCGGGACAGGGGCCCTAACTATGGCTACACCTTC.

CDR3: CASSLTFGLAGGGNEQFF. The CDR3 nucleotides are TGTGCCAGCAGCTTAACGTTCGGGCTAGCGGGGGGGGGGAATGAGCAGTTCTTC. The chain recombines TRBV7-3 with TRBJ2-1; TRBD2 matches 12 bases. Germline trimming cut 0 bases from V and 7 bases from J; bases unmatched to any gene: 10. Germline loops: CDR1 SGHTA, CDR2 FQGTGA. The CDR3 runs to 18 residues.

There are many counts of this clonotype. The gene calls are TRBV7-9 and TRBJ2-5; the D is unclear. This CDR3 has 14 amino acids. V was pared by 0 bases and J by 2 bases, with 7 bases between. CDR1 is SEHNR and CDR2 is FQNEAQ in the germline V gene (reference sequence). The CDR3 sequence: CASSLAVLQETQYF. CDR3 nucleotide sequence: TGTGCCAGCAGCTTAGCAGTCTTACAAGAGACCCAGTACTTC. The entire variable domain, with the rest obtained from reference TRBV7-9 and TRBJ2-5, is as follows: DTGVSQNPRHKITKRGQNVTFRCDPISEHNRLYWYRQTLGQGPEFLTYFQNEAQLEKSRLLSDRFSAERPKGSFSTLEIQRTEQGDSAMYLCASSLAVLQETQYFGPGTRLLVL.

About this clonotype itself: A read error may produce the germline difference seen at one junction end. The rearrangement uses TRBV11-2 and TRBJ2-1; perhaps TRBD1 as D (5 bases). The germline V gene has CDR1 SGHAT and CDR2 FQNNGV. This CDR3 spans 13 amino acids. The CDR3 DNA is TGTACCAGCAGCCCGACCGGACAAAGTCGGCAGTTCTTC. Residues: CTSSPTGQSRQFF.

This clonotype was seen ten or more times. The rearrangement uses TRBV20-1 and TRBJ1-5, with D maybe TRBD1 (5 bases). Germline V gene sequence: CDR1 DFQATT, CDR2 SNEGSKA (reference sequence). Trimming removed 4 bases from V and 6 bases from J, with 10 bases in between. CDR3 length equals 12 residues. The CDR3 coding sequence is TGCAGTGCTATTGGGGGTCGTCAGCCCCAGCATTTT. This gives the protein CSAIGGRQPQHF.